This TCR beta chain was identified in a study of T cells of healthy individuals listed by TCRdb under 2018. According to the germline V gene, CDR1 reads SGHRS and CDR2 reads YFSETQ. There are 14 amino acids in the CDR3, from cysteine to phenylalanine inclusive. Only the CDR3 part of the read is kept: 42 bases, read in frame from the first base. V trim: 5 bases; J trim: 6 bases; unmatched bases: 6. In its sample, this clonotype was seen many times. Which antigen it targets is not known. Base qualities are not recorded, but no much larger clone differs from it by a single base. The library relied on 5' RACE. Sequenced on an Illumina MiSeq. TCRdb itself trimmed the public reads at Q25 with fastp, ran MiXCR and retained productive beta chains. Identical CDR3 protein sequences are pooled into one entry, listed with their most common genes and DNA. The sample has 53,000 or so distinct CDR3 sequences on record, over 12% of them singletons. The top ten clonotypes cover roughly a sixth of the sample.

This TCR was recovered from a human donor in good health. The chain was built from TRBV5-1 and TRBJ1-1; 11 bases in the middle match TRBD1. The CDR3 region: CASSRTGGSPEAFF. The DNA is TGCGCCAGCAGTCGGACAGGGGGCTCCCCTGAAGCTTTCTTT.